These 2 T cell receptor beta chains share one sample of origin, sequenced in a study of cytomegalovirus exposure and HLA in healthy donors. 60 Vbeta and 13 Jbeta primers were used in PCR. Only in-frame clones appear in the TCRdb table, and some are missing; sequencing was by immunoSEQ multiplex PCR. The table lists some 160,000 clones, around 80% of them singletons. The sequenced sample consisted of PBMCs. Receptors originate from a male donor in good health and CMV-seropositive.

The gene calls are TRBV7-8 and TRBJ2-2, with 10 bases that match TRBD2. This CDR3 region has 17 residues. Germline CDR1 reads SGHVS; CDR2 reads FQNEAQ. With 1 base clipped from V and 4 bases from J, the junction kept 6 bases outside the gene matches. This CDR3 reads CASSLVRTSGSTGELFF. The CDR3 DNA sequence: TGTGCCAGCAGCTTAGTTCGGACTAGCGGAAGCACCGGGGAGCTGTTTTTT.

This chain links TRBV5-4 with TRBJ2-7; D possibly corresponds to TRBD1 (6 bases). Trimming removed 1 base from V and 3 bases from J, with 14 bases in between. This CDR3 is built from 15 residues. Germline V gene lookup returns CDR1 SGHNT and CDR2 YYREEE (reference sequence). CDR3 sequence: CASSLLGQGIYEQYF. DNA of the CDR3: TGTGCCAGCAGCTTGTTGGGACAAGGAATCTACGAGCAGTACTTC.